These 6 T cell receptor beta chains were sequenced from one sample in a study of response to subunit inactivated influenza vaccine. In TCRdb, the RT-PCR reads were re-called with MiXCR into one record per CDR3 protein. The sample lists about 190,000 distinct CDR3 sequences, approximately 15% occurring once. Sequencing used CD8+ T cells sorted from PBMCs, obtained around 5 days after vaccination. The origin of the receptors is a man aged 45-60 years who received an inactivated influenza vaccine.

This clonotype has at least ten counts. This chain connects TRBV29-1 to TRBJ2-1, with 13 bases that match TRBD2. Losses at the gene ends were 7 bases for V and 6 bases for J; bases not matched to a gene: 6. The length of the CDR3 is 14 residues. Germline loops: CDR1 SQVTM, CDR2 ANQGSEA. CDR3 region: CSETGLAGANEQFF. In DNA form, the CDR3 reads TGCAGCGAGACAGGACTAGCGGGAGCCAATGAGCAGTTCTTC.

V and J are TRBV6-5 and TRBJ2-1; a possible D gene is TRBD2 (6 bases). Per the germline V gene, CDR1 is MNHEY and CDR2 is SVGAGI. Between the trimmed V and J ends, which lost 2 bases and 14 bases, there was a span of 13 bases. CDR3 length: 12 residues. The CDR3 region is CASSYEGQREFF. Here the CDR3 DNA reads TGTGCCAGCAGTTACGAAGGTCAGCGGGAGTTCTTC.

The chain carries TRBV7-8 and TRBJ2-1; D is unresolved. The germline V and J ends were trimmed by 1 base and 7 bases, with 8 bases remaining between them. The length of the CDR3 is 13 residues. CDR1 is SGHVS and CDR2 is FQNEAQ in the germline V gene. This CDR3 reads CASSLGKVNEQFF. CDR3 DNA sequence: TGTGCCAGCAGCTTAGGGAAGGTAAATGAGCAGTTCTTC. Based on the CDR3 plus reference TRBV7-8 and TRBJ2-1, the full variable domain is GAGVSQSPRYKVAKRGQDVALRCDPISGHVSLFWYQQALGQGPEFLTYFQNEAQLDKSGLPSDRFFAERPEGSVSTLKIQRTQQEDSAVYLCASSLGKVNEQFFGPGTRLTVL.

The sample holds many counts of this clonotype. The chain is built from TRBV10-3 and TRBJ2-1; 9 nucleotides line up with TRBD1. The CDR3 runs to 15 residues. The J segment lost 2 bases and the V segment lost 6 bases, leaving 5 bases of the junction unmatched. The germline CDR1 and CDR2 sequences are ENHRY and SYGVKD. The chain's CDR3 is CAIRPDRGTYNEQFF. DNA for the CDR3: TGTGCCATCAGACCGGACAGGGGCACCTACAATGAGCAGTTCTTC.

The table lists this clonotype with a few counts. The genes are TRBV12-3 or TRBV12-4 and TRBJ2-7, with 10 bases fitting TRBD2. The CDR3 has 14 residues. V gave up 5 bases and J gave up 4 bases; unmatched junction bases: 5. This chain's CDR3 is CASSGGTSAYEQYF. The CDR3 bases are TGTGCCAGCAGTGGCGGGACTAGCGCGTACGAGCAGTACTTC.

This rearrangement joins TRBV11-2 to TRBJ2-2; tentatively, D is TRBD2 (5 bases). Germline CDR1 and CDR2: SGHAT and FQNNGV. The CDR3 covers 13 residues. The germline V and J ends were trimmed by 5 bases and 10 bases, with 14 bases remaining between them. CDR3 region: CASSPGWVEELFF. CDR3 nucleotide sequence: TGTGCCAGCAGCCCGGGGTGGGTCGAGGAGCTGTTTTTT.